The 32 T cell receptor beta chains given below trace back to one sample, sequenced in a study of blood T cell repertoires in COVID-19. Generated by immunoSEQ multiplex PCR, the TCRdb table keeps only in-frame clones and is missing some. Of approximately 62,000 clones listed, over 75% are singletons. The sequenced material came from peripheral blood. The receptor source for this set is a man older than 75 with acute or convalescent COVID-19.

There are many counts of this clone. The gene calls are TRBV4-1 and TRBJ2-7, with no clear D. V was pared by 5 bases and J by 4 bases, with 12 bases between. In germline, CDR1 is MGHRA, CDR2 YSYEKL. The CDR3 runs to 13 residues. The CDR3 sequence: CASSLNYFYEQYF. CDR3 nucleotides: TGCGCCAGCAGCTTAAACTATTTTTACGAGCAGTACTTC.

The chain links TRBV20-1 to TRBJ2-1, with TRBD2 identical over 11 bases. The V and J ends lost 5 bases and 16 bases, in that order; junction bases with no gene match: 7. This CDR3 has 11 amino acids. The germline V gene has CDR1 DFQATT and CDR2 SNEGSKA (reference sequence). CDR3 region: CSASPGLADFF. DNA for the CDR3: TGCAGTGCTTCTCCGGGACTAGCGGATTTCTTC.

The chain recombines TRBV5-6 with TRBJ2-5; 7 positions match TRBD1. The CDR3 loop spans 11 amino acids. V shed 4 bases, J shed 10 bases, and the junction held 4 bases outside the gene matches. The V gene's germline CDR1 is SGHDT and CDR2 YYEEEE. The CDR3 reads CASSARQGQYF. The DNA for the CDR3 is TGTGCCAGCAGCGCCAGACAGGGCCAGTACTTC.

This chain connects TRBV27 to TRBJ1-6, with TRBD1 as a possible D gene (6 bases). V lost 2 bases to trimming and J lost 2 bases, with 10 bases between them. Germline assignment: CDR1 MNHEY and CDR2 SMNVEV (reference sequence). The CDR3 extends over 16 amino acids. The DNA for the CDR3 is TGTGCCAGCAGTTTAAGGGGGTATACCTATAATTCACCCCTCCACTTT. It translates to CASSLRGYTYNSPLHF.

The chain carries TRBV6-6 and TRBJ1-5; weak D call: TRBD1 (5 bases). V was trimmed by 11 bases and J by 1 base, leaving 21 bases between them. The CDR3 sequence is 16 residues long. The V gene's germline CDR1 is MNHNY and CDR2 SVGAGI (reference sequence). The CDR3 DNA follows: TGTGCCGCCAGCGTTCGGGGGTCAGTCAGCAATCAGCCCCAGCATTTT. The encoded protein is CAASVRGSVSNQPQHF.

Only a few counts were recorded for this clone. The chain recombines TRBV25-1 with TRBJ1-3; 7 bases are a match to TRBD1. Germline V gene data show CDR1 as MGHDK and CDR2 as SYGVNS. This CDR3 comprises 15 residues. V lost 2 bases, J lost 2 bases, and 3 bases stayed unmatched. The CDR3 region is CASSEKGAPGNTIYF. CDR3 DNA: TGTGCCAGCAGTGAAAAGGGGGCTCCTGGAAACACCATATATTTT.

This clone is a singleton in its sample. V and J are TRBV9 and TRBJ1-1; TRBD1 matches at 11 bases. After removal of 3 bases from V and 4 bases from J, the junction contained 8 bases not matched to a gene. Germline V gene sequence: CDR1 SGDLS, CDR2 YYNGEE. This CDR3 has 16 residues. The CDR3 sequence is CASSGEGGTGGTEAFF. Here the CDR3 DNA reads TGTGCCAGCAGCGGCGAAGGCGGGACAGGGGGCACTGAAGCTTTCTTT.

This clone was seen only once. The rearrangement uses TRBV5-1 and TRBJ2-3; the D is unclear. Trimming shortened V by 2 bases and J by 1 base, and 11 bases separated the two germline ends. There are 15 residues in the CDR3. Per germline, CDR1 SGHRS and CDR2 YFSETQ. The CDR3 DNA is TGCGCCAGCAGCTTCGACTCTATCCGCACAGATACGCAGTATTTT. It specifies CASSFDSIRTDTQYF.

The CDR3 DNA sequence: TGTGCCAGCAGTTACGGGGACAGGGAGAACACTGAAGCTTTCTTT. It is translated as CASSYGDRENTEAFF. The V gene is TRBV6-5, the J gene TRBJ1-1; 9 nucleotides line up with TRBD1. V lost 2 bases to trimming and J lost 1 base; unmatched junction nucleotides: 2. CDR1 is MNHEY, CDR2 SVGAGI, per germline. The CDR3 runs to 15 residues.

The chain has TRBV7-2 and TRBJ1-2; 9 nucleotides agree with TRBD1. V shed 1 base, J shed 6 bases, and the junction held 6 bases outside the gene matches. The CDR3 consists of 15 residues. Germline loops: CDR1 SGHTA, CDR2 FQGNSA. The CDR3 sequence: CASSLDQTGGNGYTF. The CDR3 coding sequence is TGTGCCAGCAGCTTAGATCAGACAGGGGGGAATGGCTACACCTTC. Supplemented by reference TRBV7-2 and TRBJ1-2, the full variable domain reads GAGVSQSPSNKVTEKGKDVELRCDPISGHTALYWYRQSLGQGLEFLIYFQGNSAPDKSGLPSDRFSAERTGGSVSTLTIQRTQQEDSAVYLCASSLDQTGGNGYTFGSGTRLTVV.

This chain connects TRBV7-9 to TRBJ1-2; no clear D. The V end was cut by 5 bases, the J end by 0 bases, with 16 bases between. Germline V lookup: CDR1 SEHNR, CDR2 FQNEAQ (reference sequence). The CDR3 is 16 residues long. The CDR3 nucleotides are TGTGCCAGCAGCACCGGAGGTACGGGTGCTAACTATGGCTACACCTTC. Amino acid sequence: CASSTGGTGANYGYTF.

This clone was found once. This chain links TRBV30 with TRBJ2-1, with 10 nucleotides matching TRBD2. J gave up 0 bases and V 0 bases, and 14 bases lay outside the gene matches. This CDR3 contains 20 residues. In germline, CDR1 is GTSNPN, CDR2 SVGIG (reference sequence). The CDR3 DNA reads as TGTGCCTGGAGTGTTTCCTTCGCTAGCGGGGGCTCTAGCTCCTACAATGAGCAGTTCTTC. This encodes CAWSVSFASGGSSSYNEQFF.

The genes are TRBV18 and TRBJ1-2, with 9 positions matching TRBD1. Germline loops: CDR1 KGHSH, CDR2 LQKENI. CDR3 length equals 17 residues. V shed 3 bases, J shed 3 bases, and the junction held 11 bases outside the gene matches. CDR3 DNA sequence: TGTGCCAGCTCACCGACCTTGGGACAGGGAGCAGACTATGGCTACACCTTC. Its translation: CASSPTLGQGADYGYTF.

The chain carries TRBV19 and TRBJ1-2; D call uncertain. V shed 3 bases and J shed 3 bases, with 17 bases lying between them. The CDR3 extends over 16 amino acids. From germline, CDR1 is LNHDA and CDR2 SQIVND (reference sequence). CDR3 protein: CASSILGEGLDYGYTF. The CDR3 nucleotides read TGTGCCAGTAGTATCCTCGGGGAGGGCTTGGACTATGGCTACACCTTC.

This chain uses TRBV10-2 with TRBJ2-5, with D maybe TRBD1 (6 bases). The germline CDR1 and CDR2 sequences are WSHSY and SAAADI. Trimming cost V 4 bases and J 7 bases, with 16 bases left between them. The CDR3 extends over 14 amino acids. This CDR3 is CASSAIPGAGTQYF. The DNA for the CDR3 is TGCGCCAGCAGTGCAATACCAGGGGCTGGGACCCAGTACTTC.

The chain is built from TRBV6-1 and TRBJ2-1, with 11 bases aligning to TRBD2. The germline CDR1 and CDR2 sequences are MNHNS and SASEGT. Unmatched junction bases numbered 4, after V lost 0 bases and J lost 3 bases. The CDR3 has 17 amino acids. CDR3 protein: CASSEAFGLAGYNEQFF. CDR3 nucleotides: TGTGCCAGCAGTGAAGCCTTCGGACTAGCGGGCTACAATGAGCAGTTCTTC.

The gene calls are TRBV19 and TRBJ2-3; 12 bases match TRBD2. The CDR3 has 13 residues. V dropped 10 bases and J dropped 2; count of bases not matched to a gene: 1. In germline, CDR1 is LNHDA, CDR2 SQIVND (reference sequence). In DNA, the CDR3 is TGTGCCACTAGCGGGGGGGCCACAGATACGCAGTATTTT. It translates to CATSGGATDTQYF.

J is TRBJ2-4 and V is TRBV4-1, with 11 bases lining up with TRBD2. Germline loops: CDR1 MGHRA, CDR2 YSYEKL. CDR3 size: 16 residues. J was trimmed by 6 bases and V by 0 bases; bases with no gene match: 4. The CDR3 DNA follows: TGCGCCAGCAGCCAAGATATAGCGGGGGGGAGAAACATTCAGTACTTC. It codes for CASSQDIAGGRNIQYF.

Written as DNA, the CDR3 is TGTGCCAGCAGCGGTGCAGGGGATTATGGCTACACCTTC. Translating gives CASSGAGDYGYTF. The rearrangement links TRBV3-1 (or the pseudogene TRBV3-2) to TRBJ1-2; the D gene is possibly TRBD1 (6 bases). This CDR3 region has 13 residues. The V gene lost 5 bases and the J gene lost 5 bases, with 12 bases spanning the gap. The germline gives CDR1 LGHDT, CDR2 YNNKEL (reference sequence).

This chain links TRBV3-1 (or the pseudogene TRBV3-2) with TRBJ2-7; no clear D gene. V lost 3 bases, J lost 0 bases, and 3 bases lay in between. Per the germline V gene, CDR1 is LGHDT and CDR2 is YNNKEL (reference sequence). The CDR3 extends over 12 amino acids. The CDR3 DNA reads as TGTGCCAGCAGCCACTCCTCCTACGAGCAGTACTTC. Translating it yields CASSHSSYEQYF.

The chain recombines TRBV5-1 with TRBJ2-3; 11 nucleotides line up with TRBD2. The CDR3 has 19 amino acids. Germline CDR1 SGHRS, CDR2 YFSETQ. V lost 3 bases to trimming and J lost 3 bases; unmatched junction nucleotides: 15. The CDR3 here is CASSSWQAVAGGRTDTQYF. CDR3 nucleotide sequence: TGCGCCAGCAGCTCCTGGCAAGCTGTAGCGGGGGGGCGGACAGATACGCAGTATTTT. The full variable domain, its missing parts supplied by reference TRBV5-1 and TRBJ2-3, is KAGVTQTPRYLIKTRGQQVTLSCSPISGHRSVSWYQQTPGQGLQFLFEYFSETQRNKGNFPGRFSGRQFSNSRSEMNVSTLELGDSALYLCASSSWQAVAGGRTDTQYFGPGTRLTVL.

The chain recombines TRBV28 with TRBJ1-2; a weak D match, TRBD1 (6 bases). V lost 4 bases and J 8 bases, leaving 20 bases between the germline ends. CDR1 and CDR2 from the germline V gene are MDHEN and SYDVKM. The length of the CDR3 is 15 residues. The CDR3 DNA reads TGTGCCAGCAGTTACGGGGGGCGGCCTTCGCGGGGCTACACCTTC. This translates into CASSYGGRPSRGYTF.

The gene calls are TRBV6-5 and TRBJ1-2, with 7 bases aligning to TRBD1. The CDR3 consists of 12 residues. The germline V gene encodes CDR1 MNHEY and CDR2 SVGAGI. V shed 6 bases and J 2 bases; nucleotides not matched to a gene: 0. CDR3 sequence (DNA): TGTGCCAGCAGACAGGGGAACTATGGCTACACCTTC. It is translated as CASRQGNYGYTF.

The table lists this clone with a count of one. The chain combines TRBV6-2 or TRBV6-3 with TRBJ1-1; the match to TRBD1 covers 7 bases. Germline lookup yields CDR1 MNHEY and CDR2 SVGEGT. The CDR3 consists of 15 residues. Trimming cost V 4 bases and J 4 bases; bases outside gene matches: 9. The DNA for the CDR3 is TGTGCCAGCAGTTTACTCTTGCAGGGGGGCACTGAAGCTTTCTTT. It specifies CASSLLLQGGTEAFF.

This chain joins TRBV6-2 or TRBV6-3 and TRBJ1-1; a weak D match, TRBD1 (6 bases). There are 14 residues in the CDR3. Between the trimmed V and J ends, which lost 4 bases and 2 bases, there was a span of 11 bases. The V gene's germline CDR1 is MNHEY and CDR2 SVGEGT. The CDR3 region is CASSSRQVNTEAFF. In DNA, the CDR3 is TGTGCCAGCAGTTCCCGACAGGTTAACACTGAAGCTTTCTTT.

J is TRBJ1-6 and V is TRBV11-2; 7 bases are a match to TRBD1. CDR1 and CDR2 from the germline V gene are SGHAT and FQNNGV. Losses at the gene ends were 5 bases for V and 4 bases for J; bases not matched to a gene: 8. The length of the CDR3 is 16 residues. CDR3 region: CASSRPGQTYNSPLHF. Written as DNA, the CDR3 is TGTGCCAGCAGCCGCCCGGGACAGACATATAATTCACCCCTCCACTTT.

J is TRBJ1-4 and V is TRBV7-8, with D uncertain. Germline V CDR1 and CDR2: SGHVS, FQNEAQ. The CDR3 contains 19 residues. V was trimmed by 4 bases and J by 0 bases, leaving 21 bases between them. Written as DNA, the CDR3 is TGTGCCAGCAGCTCACACGTGGTGGGGAGCTTTGCAACTAATGAAAAACTGTTTTTT. This codes for CASSSHVVGSFATNEKLFF.

This clone came up once. V usage is TRBV2 and J usage is TRBJ2-5; D unresolved. This CDR3 is 11 amino acids long. With 5 bases removed from V and 4 bases from J, the gap between germline ends came to 5 bases. Germline V gives CDR1 SNHLY, CDR2 FYNNEI. CDR3 loop: CASSPLETQYF. Written as DNA, the CDR3 is TGTGCCAGCAGTCCCCTAGAGACCCAGTACTTC.

This clone has more than one count but fewer than ten. The CDR3, as DNA: TGTGCCAGTAGTAAAGCCACCCGGTCTACTAACTATGGCTACACCTTC. It codes for CASSKATRSTNYGYTF. The chain couples TRBV19 to TRBJ1-2; D is uncertain. Germline CDR1 is LNHDA and CDR2 is SQIVND (reference sequence). Trimming removed 4 bases from V and 0 bases from J, with 15 bases in between. The CDR3 loop spans 16 amino acids.

The chain links TRBV3-1 (or the pseudogene TRBV3-2) to TRBJ1-5; D perhaps matches TRBD1 (5 bases). The V and J ends lost 4 bases and 7 bases respectively, with 11 bases between them. CDR1 LGHDT and CDR2 YNNKEL come from the germline V gene (reference sequence). This CDR3 is 13 amino acids long. CDR3 nucleotide sequence: TGTGCCAGCAGCCCCTCGGGGGGGCAGCCCCAGCATTTT. It specifies CASSPSGGQPQHF.

The chain recombines TRBV9 with TRBJ1-2, with 8 bases aligning to TRBD1. Germline lookup yields CDR1 SGDLS and CDR2 YYNGEE. The CDR3 sequence is 13 residues long. V gave up 4 bases and J gave up 8 bases; unmatched junction bases: 7. The CDR3 reads CASSPQGDGGYTF. CDR3 DNA sequence: TGTGCCAGCAGCCCACAGGGGGACGGGGGCTACACCTTC.

V usage is TRBV5-6 and J usage is TRBJ1-2; 9 nucleotides align to TRBD1. Per germline, CDR1 SGHDT and CDR2 YYEEEE. V gave up 2 bases and J gave up 3 bases; unmatched junction bases: 5. The CDR3 length is 15 residues. The CDR3 DNA is TGTGCCAGCAGCTTCGGGGACAGGGCTTACTATGGCTACACCTTC. Translation: CASSFGDRAYYGYTF.